These 10 T cell receptor beta chains were sequenced from one sample in a study of PD-1 blockade in classical Hodgkin lymphoma. Measured with immunoSEQ multiplex PCR; TCRdb has only the in-frame clones, and not every one. The sample contains about 46,000 clones, about 73% of which appear only once. There was relapse after autologous stem cell transplantation in every patient, and there was variation in brentuximab vedotin exposure. The material was peripheral blood mononuclear cells (PBMCs), obtained at baseline. These TCRs come from a human donor with classical Hodgkin lymphoma.

The J gene is TRBJ1-2, the V gene TRBV6-6; D unclear. The length of the CDR3 is 12 residues. Germline CDR1 reads MNHNY; CDR2 reads SVGAGI (reference sequence). With 5 bases removed from V and 1 base from J, the gap between germline ends came to 5 bases. The DNA of the CDR3 is TGTGCCAGCAGTGCCGATAACTATGGCTACACCTTC. Its protein is CASSADNYGYTF.

The chain combines TRBV7-8 with TRBJ1-2; no definite D call. The CDR3 spans 15 residues. The germline V and J ends were trimmed by 0 bases and 4 bases, with 12 bases remaining between them. Germline assignment: CDR1 SGHVS and CDR2 FQNEAQ. The CDR3 sequence: CASSLAYTTPYGYTF. Here the CDR3 DNA reads TGTGCCAGCAGCTTAGCCTACACTACCCCCTATGGCTACACCTTC.

This chain links TRBV30 with TRBJ1-1; D is perhaps TRBD1 (6 bases). This CDR3 spans 14 amino acids. Germline V gene data show CDR1 as GTSNPN and CDR2 as SVGIG (reference sequence). The V end was cut by 1 base, the J end by 1 base, with 10 bases between. CDR3 sequence reads: CAWSGQAENTEAFF. CDR3 nucleotides: TGTGCCTGGAGTGGACAGGCCGAGAACACTGAAGCTTTCTTT.

The V call is TRBV6-4, the J call TRBJ2-2; TRBD1 matches at 8 bases. The germline V gene encodes CDR1 MRHNA and CDR2 SNTAGT. The CDR3 contains 15 residues. J gave up 5 bases and V 7 bases, and 9 bases lay outside the gene matches. The CDR3 DNA follows: TGTGCCAGCAACCCAGGGGGCGCGTATACCGGGGAGCTGTTTTTT. Translating it yields CASNPGGAYTGELFF.

The chain combines TRBV27 with TRBJ1-1; no clear D gene. The CDR3 is 15 residues long. V was cut by 0 bases and J by 0 bases, with 8 bases left in between. Germline CDR1 reads MNHEY; CDR2 reads SMNVEV (reference sequence). CDR3 in amino acids: CASSLSPYMNTEAFF. The CDR3, as DNA: TGTGCCAGCAGTTTATCTCCGTACATGAACACTGAAGCTTTCTTT.

In this sample, this clone turned up many times. Different DNA sequences within this sample yield the same CDR3. V and J are TRBV6-1 and TRBJ1-1, with D maybe TRBD1 (6 bases). Trimming removed 8 bases from V and 1 base from J, with 11 bases in between. The CDR3 totals 13 residues. Germline assignment: CDR1 MNHNS and CDR2 SASEGT. For the CDR3, the DNA is TGTGCCAGCTCATGGGGACAGAACACTGAAGCTTTCTTT. This codes for CASSWGQNTEAFF.

This sequence joins TRBV20-1 and TRBJ1-2, with D unclear. Trimming shortened V by 5 bases and J by 6 bases, and 10 bases separated the two germline ends. CDR1 and CDR2 (germline): DFQATT, SNEGSKA (reference sequence). The CDR3 sequence is 11 residues long. The CDR3 region is CSASHIDGYTF. As DNA, the CDR3 is TGCAGTGCTTCCCACATAGATGGCTACACCTTC.

The V gene is TRBV5-1, the J gene TRBJ1-2; D is possibly TRBD1 (5 bases). V lost 0 bases, J lost 7 bases, and 13 bases lay in between. Germline lookup yields CDR1 SGHRS and CDR2 YFSETQ. This CDR3 region has 14 residues. The CDR3 reads CASSLEGRVAGYTF. The CDR3 DNA reads TGCGCCAGCAGCTTGGAGGGCAGGGTGGCTGGCTACACCTTC.

The rearrangement joins TRBV4-1 to TRBJ2-2; TRBD1 aligns across 8 bases. J was trimmed by 12 bases and V by 0 bases; bases with no gene match: 9. CDR3 length: 15 residues. The germline CDR1 and CDR2 sequences are MGHRA and YSYEKL. The CDR3 DNA is TGCGCCAGCAGCCAAGATCCTGCACAGGGGGAGCAGCTGTTTTTT. Translating it yields CASSQDPAQGEQLFF.

The chain couples TRBV10-2 to TRBJ2-2; D remains unclear. In germline, CDR1 is WSHSY, CDR2 SAAADI. Deletions cut 0 bases from V and 6 bases from J, with 14 bases between. The CDR3 consists of 16 residues. The CDR3 DNA follows: TGCGCCAGCAGTGAGTCAGGAGTAGGGTCGGCCGGGGAGCTGTTTTTT. It specifies CASSESGVGSAGELFF.